Detailed here is one TCR beta chain. A single base is all that separates this from a far larger clone, so a read error is likely. The conserved closing phenylalanine or tryptophan is absent in this CDR3, likely reflecting a read error. This entry is derived from a study of read filtering for tumor transcriptome and immune sequencing. Study in general: By R-ISS, stages I, II and III held roughly 8, 15 and 7 patients.

Germline V gives CDR1 MNHNS, CDR2 SASEGT. V was cut by 5 bases and J by 10 bases, with 12 bases left in between. The CDR3 totals 12 residues. This library used 300 to 450 ng RNA and molecular barcoded adaptors spanning alpha/delta and beta/gamma chains. MiXCR, run by TCRdb on the reads, gives a single entry per CDR3 protein. The sample records tens of thousands of distinct CDR3 sequences, about 15% being singletons. This sequence originates from a donor aged 40 or over with multiple myeloma. Sequenced input: a population of CD138-negative cells sorted from bone marrow. This chain links TRBV6-1 with TRBJ2-1; D not certain. This chain's CDR3 is CASSYTDGEQFY. The CDR3 DNA reads TGTGCCAGCAGTTATACGGACGGCGAGCAGTTCTAC.